The source of this TCR beta chain is a study of response to subunit inactivated influenza vaccine. The study, taken as a whole, reports: Authors suggested few new T cells are recruited by each seasonal influenza vaccination.

TCRdb called the RT-PCR reads again in MiXCR, with one record for every CDR3 protein. The table shows under 800,000 distinct CDR3 sequences, with over 11% occurring only once. V shed 3 bases and J 7 bases; nucleotides not matched to a gene: 3. Germline CDR1 is SGHRS and CDR2 is YFSETQ. The CDR3 consists of 12 residues. As to this clonotype: The antigen remains undetermined.

This specimen was PBMCs from blood, taken 14 days before vaccination. This chain joins TRBV5-1 and TRBJ2-7; 8 bases map to TRBD1. This TCR was sampled from a man aged 50 or older who received an inactivated influenza vaccine. CDR3 amino acids: CASSYGTGEQYF. The CDR3 region has the DNA TGCGCCAGCAGCTACGGGACAGGAGAGCAGTACTTC.